This TCR beta chain was captured by sequencing in a study of long-term antiretroviral therapy in people with HIV. With regard to this clone: Its antigen is not known.

Samples were assayed with immunoSEQ v3.0 at survey level. The target of sequencing was roughly 40,000-50,000 T-cell genomes per sample. TCRdb keeps only in-frame clones here, not all; method: immunoSEQ multiplex PCR. The table lists about 19,000 clones, approximately 82% of them singletons. Until DNA extraction, the samples held between roughly 1-10 million cryopreserved PBMC. The CDR3 sequence is 12 residues long. Trimming pared 6 bases from V and 7 bases from J, leaving 11 bases between. The V gene's germline CDR1 is LNHDA and CDR2 SQIVND (reference sequence). Findings of the study overall: Diversity increased after ART yet remained lower than in transplant donor controls. HIV repertoires showed narrower CDR3 length ranges than controls.

This receptor was taken from a woman in her forties or fifties with HIV. The chain links TRBV19 to TRBJ2-3, with D unresolved. The specimen was unsorted PBMCs, collected 0.5 years before starting antiretroviral therapy. The CDR3 sequence: CASSPQDNTQYF. The CDR3 DNA is TGTGCCAGTAGCCCACAAGATAATACGCAGTATTTT.